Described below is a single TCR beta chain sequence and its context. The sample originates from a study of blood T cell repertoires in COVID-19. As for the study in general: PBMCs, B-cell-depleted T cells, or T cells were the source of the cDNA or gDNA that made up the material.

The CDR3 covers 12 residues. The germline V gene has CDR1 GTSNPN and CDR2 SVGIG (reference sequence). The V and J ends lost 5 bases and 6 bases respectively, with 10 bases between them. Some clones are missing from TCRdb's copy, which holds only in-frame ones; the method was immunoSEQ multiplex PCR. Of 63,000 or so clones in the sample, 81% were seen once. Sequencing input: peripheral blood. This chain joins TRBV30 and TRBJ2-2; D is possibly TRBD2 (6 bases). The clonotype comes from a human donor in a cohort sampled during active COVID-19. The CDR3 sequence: CAWLGRSGELFF. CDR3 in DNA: TGTGCCTGGTTAGGGAGGTCCGGGGAGCTGTTTTTT.